The following is a T cell receptor beta chain sequence with its context. Original analysis: It was from reference gene primer amplification that nucleated cell counts were estimated. The method was immunoSEQ multiplex PCR; TCRdb's version includes in-frame clones alone and lacks a portion of them. That table supplies the V and J calls and clone size; D and trimming were determined from the DNA. The sample has roughly 150,000 clones; around 82% are singletons. This sample was taken from a study of blood T cell repertoires in COVID-19. Across the whole study: COVID-19 samples collected from the United States, Italy and Spain covered acute and convalescent phases. T cells, B-cell-depleted T cells, or PBMCs provided the cDNA or gDNA that served as material.

Trimming removed 0 bases at V and 8 bases at J, with 9 bases between. This CDR3 comprises 13 residues. Germline V gives CDR1 SGDLS, CDR2 YYNGEE. Sequencing was performed on peripheral blood. The TCR comes from a woman of 80 years or more with acute or convalescent COVID-19. The chain uses TRBV9 and TRBJ2-1; D possibly corresponds to TRBD1 (6 bases). The CDR3 region is CASSVEDSHEQFF. The CDR3 DNA reads TGTGCCAGCAGCGTAGAGGACAGCCATGAGCAGTTCTTC.